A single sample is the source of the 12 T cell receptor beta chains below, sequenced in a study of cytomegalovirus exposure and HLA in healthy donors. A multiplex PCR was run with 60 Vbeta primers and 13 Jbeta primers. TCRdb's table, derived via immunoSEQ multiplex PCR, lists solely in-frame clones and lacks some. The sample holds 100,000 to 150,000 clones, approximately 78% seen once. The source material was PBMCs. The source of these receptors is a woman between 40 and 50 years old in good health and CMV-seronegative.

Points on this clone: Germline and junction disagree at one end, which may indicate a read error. CDR3 nucleotides: TGCGGCGTGAGGGTGCAGGTTTCGGCTGAAGCTTTCTTT. Its protein product is CGVRVQVSAEAFF. The chain links TRBV29-1 to TRBJ1-1, with D unresolved. Per germline, CDR1 SQVTM and CDR2 ANQGSEA. This CDR3 region has 13 residues.

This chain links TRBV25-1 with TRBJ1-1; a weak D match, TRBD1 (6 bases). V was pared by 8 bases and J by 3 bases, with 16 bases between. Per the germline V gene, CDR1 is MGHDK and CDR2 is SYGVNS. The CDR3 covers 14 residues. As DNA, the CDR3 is TGTGCCAGCGCTCCGGGACACCTTTACACTGAAGCTTTCTTT. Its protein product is CASAPGHLYTEAFF.

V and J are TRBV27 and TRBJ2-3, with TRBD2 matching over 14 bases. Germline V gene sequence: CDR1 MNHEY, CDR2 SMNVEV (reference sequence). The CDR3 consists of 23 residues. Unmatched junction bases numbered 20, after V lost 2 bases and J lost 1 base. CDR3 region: CASSLNREGTSGSGGFRTDTQYF. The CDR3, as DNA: TGTGCCAGCAGTTTAAATCGGGAGGGGACTAGCGGGAGTGGGGGTTTTCGCACAGATACGCAGTATTTT.

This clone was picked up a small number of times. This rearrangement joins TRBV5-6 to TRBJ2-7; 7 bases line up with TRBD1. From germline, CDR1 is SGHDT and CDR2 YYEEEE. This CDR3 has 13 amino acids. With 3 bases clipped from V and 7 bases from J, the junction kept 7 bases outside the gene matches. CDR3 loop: CASSYRGIWEQYF. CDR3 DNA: TGTGCCAGCAGCTACAGGGGCATTTGGGAGCAGTACTTC.

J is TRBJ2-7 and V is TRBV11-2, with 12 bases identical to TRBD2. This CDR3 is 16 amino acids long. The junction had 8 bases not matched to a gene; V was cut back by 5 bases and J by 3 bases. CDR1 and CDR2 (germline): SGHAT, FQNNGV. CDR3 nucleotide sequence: TGTGCCAGCAGCCTCAGGACTAGCGGGGCCCTCTACGAGCAGTACTTC. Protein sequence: CASSLRTSGALYEQYF.

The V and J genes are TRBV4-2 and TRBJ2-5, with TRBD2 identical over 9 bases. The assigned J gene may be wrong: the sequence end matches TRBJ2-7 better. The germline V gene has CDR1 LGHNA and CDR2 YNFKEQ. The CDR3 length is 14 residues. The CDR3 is CASSAGLAAYEQYF. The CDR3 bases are TGTGCCAGCAGCGCGGGACTAGCCGCCTACGAGCAGTACTTC.

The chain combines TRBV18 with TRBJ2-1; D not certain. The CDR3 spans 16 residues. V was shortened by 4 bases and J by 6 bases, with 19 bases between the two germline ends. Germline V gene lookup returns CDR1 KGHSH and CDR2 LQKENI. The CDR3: CASSRQSPAALNEQFF. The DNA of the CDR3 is TGTGCCAGCTCACGACAAAGCCCGGCAGCCCTCAATGAGCAGTTCTTC.

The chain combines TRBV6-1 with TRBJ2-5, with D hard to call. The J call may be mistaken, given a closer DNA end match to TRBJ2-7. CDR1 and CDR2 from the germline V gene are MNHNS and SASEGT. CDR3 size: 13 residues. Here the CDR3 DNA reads TGTGCCAGCAGTGATTCGGGTTGGTACGAGCAGTACTTC. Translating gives CASSDSGWYEQYF.

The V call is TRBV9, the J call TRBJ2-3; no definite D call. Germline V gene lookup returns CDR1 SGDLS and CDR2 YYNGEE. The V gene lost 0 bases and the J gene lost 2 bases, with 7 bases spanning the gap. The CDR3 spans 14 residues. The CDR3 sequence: CASSVGHSTDTQYF. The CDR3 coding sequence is TGTGCCAGCAGCGTAGGACACTCCACAGATACGCAGTATTTT.

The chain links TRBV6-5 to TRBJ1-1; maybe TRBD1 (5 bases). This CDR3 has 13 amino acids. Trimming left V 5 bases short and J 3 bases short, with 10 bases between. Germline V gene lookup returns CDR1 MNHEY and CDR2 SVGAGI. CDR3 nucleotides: TGTGCCAGCAGTCGGCAGGGCGACACTGAAGCTTTCTTT. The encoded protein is CASSRQGDTEAFF.

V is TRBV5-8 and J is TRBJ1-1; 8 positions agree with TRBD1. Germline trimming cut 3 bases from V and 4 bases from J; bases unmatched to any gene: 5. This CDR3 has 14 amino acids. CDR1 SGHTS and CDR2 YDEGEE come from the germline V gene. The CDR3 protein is CASSYTGGSTEAFF. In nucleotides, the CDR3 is TGTGCCAGCAGCTACACAGGGGGTTCCACTGAAGCTTTCTTT.

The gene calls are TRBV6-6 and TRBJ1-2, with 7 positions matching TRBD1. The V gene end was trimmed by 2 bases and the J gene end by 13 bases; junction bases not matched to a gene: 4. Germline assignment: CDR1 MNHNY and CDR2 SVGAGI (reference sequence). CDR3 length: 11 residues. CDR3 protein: CASSYTTGTTF. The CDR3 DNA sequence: TGTGCCAGCAGTTACACGACAGGGACCACCTTC.